This T cell receptor (beta chain) stems from a study of CD8+CD57+ T cells in acquired aplastic anemia. Study-wide background: Recorded DNA amounts for sorted CD4+ and CD8+ cells had an average of 3.2 ug. The study's findings and limits: Patients and controls had CD8+ Simpson's diversity values that were not significantly distinct.

CDR3 and TCR beta VDJ profiling relied on genomic DNA as the template. TCRdb analysed the reads with MiXCR anew, one entry per CDR3 protein. The top ten hold under 1.2% of the sample, which has about 160,000 distinct CDR3 sequences, approximately 43% seen once. About this clonotype itself: What it binds is not known.

The length of the CDR3 is 12 residues. Germline assignment: CDR1 DFQATT and CDR2 SNEGSKA (reference sequence). This chain uses TRBV20-1 with TRBJ2-7; 9 bases align to TRBD1. The TCR comes from a human donor in good health. The sequenced sample was sorted CD4+, CD8+, or CD8+CD57+ T cells (not recorded which) from PBMCs. CDR3 region: CSVDRGAYEQYF. The CDR3, as DNA: TGCAGCGTCGACAGGGGGGCCTACGAGCAGTACTTC.